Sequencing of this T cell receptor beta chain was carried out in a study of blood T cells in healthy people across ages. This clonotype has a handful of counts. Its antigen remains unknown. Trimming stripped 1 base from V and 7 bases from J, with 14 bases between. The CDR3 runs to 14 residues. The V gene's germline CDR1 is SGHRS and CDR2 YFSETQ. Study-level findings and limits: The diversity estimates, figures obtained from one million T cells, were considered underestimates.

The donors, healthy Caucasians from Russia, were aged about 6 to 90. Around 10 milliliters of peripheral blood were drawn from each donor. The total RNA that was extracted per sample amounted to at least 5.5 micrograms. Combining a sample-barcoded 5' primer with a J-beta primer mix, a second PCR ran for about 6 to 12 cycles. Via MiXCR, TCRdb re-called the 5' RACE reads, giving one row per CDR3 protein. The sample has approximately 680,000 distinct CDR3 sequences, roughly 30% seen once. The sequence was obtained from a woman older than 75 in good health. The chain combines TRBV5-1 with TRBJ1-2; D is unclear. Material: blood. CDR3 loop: CASSLQPVPPGYTF. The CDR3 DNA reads TGCGCCAGCAGCTTGCAACCGGTTCCCCCTGGCTACACCTTC.